Detailed here is one T cell receptor beta chain. It was into CD45RA+ naive and CD45RA-negative memory subsets that the CD4+ cells were split. The data are from a study of shared clonotypes between healthy human individuals. Germline CDR1 reads KGHSH; CDR2 reads LQKENI. CDR3 length: 15 residues. V lost 3 bases and J 8 bases, leaving 16 bases between the germline ends. Method: immunoSEQ multiplex PCR; TCRdb's copy keeps in-frame clones and lacks some. The sample carries more than 2 million clones, approximately 95% recorded once. The genes are TRBV18 and TRBJ1-4; D not certain. The receptor comes from a man younger than 35 in good health. Sequenced material: naive CD4+ T cells sorted from blood. Described subset: CD45RA+ positively selected. The CDR3, as DNA: TGTGCCAGCTCACCGAACACGGGGTCTTTGGAAAAACTGTTTTTT. It codes for CASSPNTGSLEKLFF.